This T cell receptor (beta chain) was recorded in a study of beta chain features in type 1 diabetes. Overall study context: Healthy donors and patients had similar age, gender and cell yields. Regarding the study as a whole: VDJ junctions in type 1 diabetes patients carried more deletions and fewer insertions.

Per germline, CDR1 SQVTM and CDR2 ANQGSEA. V shed 1 base, J shed 5 bases, and the junction held 7 bases outside the gene matches. The CDR3 runs 15 residues. Sequenced material consisted of expressed TCRB transcripts (all of the isolated RNA was reverse transcribed). The assay was immunoSEQ multiplex PCR, and TCRdb's table has in-frame clones only and misses some. Found here are hundreds of thousands of clones, around 16% of them singletons; the top ten hold roughly 0.098%. There are a few counts of this clone. As yet, its antigen is unknown. Sequencing was carried out using naive CD4+ T cells from blood. The clonotype was recovered from a man between 18 and 29 years old in good health. The V and J genes are TRBV29-1 and TRBJ1-1; 10 bases align to TRBD1. The CDR3 sequence: CSVEVGTGARTEAFF. As DNA, the CDR3 is TGCAGCGTTGAAGTTGGGACAGGGGCCAGGACTGAAGCTTTCTTT.